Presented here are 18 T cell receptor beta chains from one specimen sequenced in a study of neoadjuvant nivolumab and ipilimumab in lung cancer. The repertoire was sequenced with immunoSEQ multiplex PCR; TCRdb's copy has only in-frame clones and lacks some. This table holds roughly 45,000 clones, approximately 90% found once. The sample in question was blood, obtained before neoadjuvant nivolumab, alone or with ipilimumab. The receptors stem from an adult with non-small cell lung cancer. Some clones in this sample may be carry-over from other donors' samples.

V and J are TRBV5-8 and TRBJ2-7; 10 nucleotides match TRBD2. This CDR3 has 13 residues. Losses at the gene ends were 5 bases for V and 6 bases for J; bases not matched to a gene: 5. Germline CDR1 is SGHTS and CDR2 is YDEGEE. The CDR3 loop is CASRFSGRFEQYF. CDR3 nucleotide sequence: TGTGCCAGCAGGTTTAGCGGGAGGTTCGAGCAGTACTTC.

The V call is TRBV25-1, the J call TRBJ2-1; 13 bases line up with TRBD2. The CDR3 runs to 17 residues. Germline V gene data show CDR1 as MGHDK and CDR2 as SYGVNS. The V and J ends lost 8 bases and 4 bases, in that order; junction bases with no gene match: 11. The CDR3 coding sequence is TGTGCCAGCTCCCCGGGGGGACTAGCGGGAAAGTACAATGAGCAGTTCTTC. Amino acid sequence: CASSPGGLAGKYNEQFF.

The CDR3: CASSFAGLSTDTQYF. The CDR3 DNA sequence: TGTGCCAGCAGTTTTGCGGGCCTTAGCACAGATACGCAGTATTTT. The V and J genes are TRBV28 and TRBJ2-3, with a tentative D call TRBD2 (5 bases). Trimming cost V 3 bases and J 0 bases, with 10 bases left between them. The germline CDR1 and CDR2 sequences are MDHEN and SYDVKM. This CDR3 region has 15 residues.

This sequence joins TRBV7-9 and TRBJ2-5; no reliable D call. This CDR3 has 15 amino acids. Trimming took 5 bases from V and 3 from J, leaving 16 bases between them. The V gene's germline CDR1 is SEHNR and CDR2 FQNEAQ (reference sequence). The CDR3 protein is CASSNKARIEETQYF. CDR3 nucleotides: TGTGCCAGCAGCAACAAGGCGAGGATCGAAGAGACCCAGTACTTC.

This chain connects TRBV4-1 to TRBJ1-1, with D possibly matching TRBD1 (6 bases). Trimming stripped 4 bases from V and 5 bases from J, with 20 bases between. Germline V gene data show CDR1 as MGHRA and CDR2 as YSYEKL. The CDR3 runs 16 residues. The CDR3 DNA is TGCGCCAGCAGCCTTAGACACGGGGGCTTGGAAACTGAAGCTTTCTTT. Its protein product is CASSLRHGGLETEAFF.

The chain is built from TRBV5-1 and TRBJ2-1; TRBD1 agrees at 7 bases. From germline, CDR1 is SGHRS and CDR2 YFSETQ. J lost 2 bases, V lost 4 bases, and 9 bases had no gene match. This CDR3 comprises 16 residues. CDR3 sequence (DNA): TGCGCCAGCAGCACTTCGACAGGGCGGGCCTACAATGAGCAGTTCTTC. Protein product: CASSTSTGRAYNEQFF.

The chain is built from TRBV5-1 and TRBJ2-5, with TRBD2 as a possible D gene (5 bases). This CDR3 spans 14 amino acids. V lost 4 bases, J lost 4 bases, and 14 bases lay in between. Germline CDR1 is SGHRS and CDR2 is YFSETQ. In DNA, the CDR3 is TGCGCCAGCAGCCTGGAGGTGGCTGGAGAGACCCAGTACTTC. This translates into CASSLEVAGETQYF.

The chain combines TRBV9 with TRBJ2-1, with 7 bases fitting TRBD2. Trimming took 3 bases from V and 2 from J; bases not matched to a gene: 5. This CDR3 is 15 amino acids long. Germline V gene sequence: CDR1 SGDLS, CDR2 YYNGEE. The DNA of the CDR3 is TGTGCCAGCAGCGAACTAGCGAACACCTACAATGAGCAGTTCTTC. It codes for CASSELANTYNEQFF.

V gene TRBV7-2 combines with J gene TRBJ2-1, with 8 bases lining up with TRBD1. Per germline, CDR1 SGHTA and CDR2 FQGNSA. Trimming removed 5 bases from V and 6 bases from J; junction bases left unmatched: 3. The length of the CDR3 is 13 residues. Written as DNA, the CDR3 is TGTGCCAGCAGCATGACAGGGGTCAATGAGCAGTTCTTC. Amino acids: CASSMTGVNEQFF.

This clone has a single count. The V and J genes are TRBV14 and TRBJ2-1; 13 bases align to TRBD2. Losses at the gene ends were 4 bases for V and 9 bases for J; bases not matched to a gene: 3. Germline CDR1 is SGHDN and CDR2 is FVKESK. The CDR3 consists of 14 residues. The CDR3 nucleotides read TGTGCCAGCAGCCCGCGACTAGCGGGAGGTGAGCAGTTCTTC. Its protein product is CASSPRLAGGEQFF.

CDR3 amino acids: CASSFVSTGELFF. The CDR3 DNA follows: TGTGCCAGCAGCTTTGTTTCCACCGGGGAGCTGTTTTTT. The gene calls are TRBV7-9 and TRBJ2-2; D is unresolved. CDR1 is SEHNR, CDR2 FQNEAQ, per germline (reference sequence). CDR3 size: 13 residues. The germline V and J ends were trimmed by 3 bases and 4 bases, with 6 bases remaining between them. Variable domain in full (rest from reference TRBV7-9 and TRBJ2-2): DTGVSQNPRHKITKRGQNVTFRCDPISEHNRLYWYRQTLGQGPEFLTYFQNEAQLEKSRLLSDRFSAERPKGSFSTLEIQRTEQGDSAMYLCASSFVSTGELFFGEGSRLTVL.

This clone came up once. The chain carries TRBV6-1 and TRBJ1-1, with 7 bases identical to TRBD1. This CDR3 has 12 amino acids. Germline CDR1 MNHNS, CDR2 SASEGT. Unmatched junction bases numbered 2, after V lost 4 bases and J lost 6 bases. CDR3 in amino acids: CASSGQGAEAFF. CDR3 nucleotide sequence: TGTGCCAGCAGTGGACAGGGCGCTGAAGCTTTCTTT.

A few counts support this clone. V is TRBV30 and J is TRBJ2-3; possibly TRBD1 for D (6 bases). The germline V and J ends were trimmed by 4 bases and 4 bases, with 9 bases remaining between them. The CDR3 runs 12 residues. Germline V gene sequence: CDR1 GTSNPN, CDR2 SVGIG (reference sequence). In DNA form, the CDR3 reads TGTGCCTGGAACAGGGTCGCAGATACGCAGTATTTT. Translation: CAWNRVADTQYF.

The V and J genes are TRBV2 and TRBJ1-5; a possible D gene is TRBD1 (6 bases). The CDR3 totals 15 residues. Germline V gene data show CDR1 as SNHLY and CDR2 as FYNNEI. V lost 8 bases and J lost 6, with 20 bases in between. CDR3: CASGVGRSGAQPQHF. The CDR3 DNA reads TGTGCCAGCGGGGTTGGACGTTCGGGGGCTCAGCCCCAGCATTTT.

As DNA, the CDR3 is TGTGCCAGCAGTTCGCAGTACTTC. As protein: CASSSQYF. The V gene is TRBV3-2, the J gene TRBJ2-7. TRBV3-2 is assigned pseudogene status. This CDR3 is 8 amino acids long.

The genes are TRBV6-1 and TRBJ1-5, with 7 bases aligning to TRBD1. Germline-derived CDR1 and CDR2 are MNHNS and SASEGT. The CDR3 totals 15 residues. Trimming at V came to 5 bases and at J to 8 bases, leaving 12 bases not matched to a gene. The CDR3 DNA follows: TGTGCCAGCAGTTTTGGGCAGGGGGGGACTGAGCCCCAGCATTTT. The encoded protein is CASSFGQGGTEPQHF.

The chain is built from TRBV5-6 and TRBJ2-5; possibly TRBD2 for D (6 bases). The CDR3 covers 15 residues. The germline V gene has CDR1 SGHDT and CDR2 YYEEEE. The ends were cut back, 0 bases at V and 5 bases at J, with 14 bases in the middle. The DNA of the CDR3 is TGTGCCAGCAGCTTGGCCGGGGGTAGGCAGGAGACCCAGTACTTC. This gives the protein CASSLAGGRQETQYF. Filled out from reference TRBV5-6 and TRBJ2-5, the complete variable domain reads DAGVTQSPTHLIKTRGQQVTLRCSPKSGHDTVSWYQQALGQGPQFIFQYYEEEERQRGNFPDRFSGHQFPNYSSELNVNALLLGDSALYLCASSLAGGRQETQYFGPGTRLLVL.

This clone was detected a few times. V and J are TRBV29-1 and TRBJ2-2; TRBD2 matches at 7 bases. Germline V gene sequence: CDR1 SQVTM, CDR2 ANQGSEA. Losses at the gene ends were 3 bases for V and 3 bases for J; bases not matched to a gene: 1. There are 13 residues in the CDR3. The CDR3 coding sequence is TGCAGCGTTGACGGGGGGTACACCGGGGAGCTGTTTTTT. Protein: CSVDGGYTGELFF.